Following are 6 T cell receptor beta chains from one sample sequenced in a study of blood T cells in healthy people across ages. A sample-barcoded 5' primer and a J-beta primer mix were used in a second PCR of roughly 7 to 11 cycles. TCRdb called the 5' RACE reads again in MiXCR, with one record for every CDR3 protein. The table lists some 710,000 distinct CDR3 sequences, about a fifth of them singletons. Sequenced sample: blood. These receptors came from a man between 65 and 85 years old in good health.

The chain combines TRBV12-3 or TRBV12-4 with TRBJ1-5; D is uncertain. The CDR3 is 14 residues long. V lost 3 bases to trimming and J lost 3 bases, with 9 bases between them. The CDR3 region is CASSFDVNNQPQHF. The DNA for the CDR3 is TGTGCCAGCAGTTTTGACGTCAACAATCAGCCCCAGCATTTT.

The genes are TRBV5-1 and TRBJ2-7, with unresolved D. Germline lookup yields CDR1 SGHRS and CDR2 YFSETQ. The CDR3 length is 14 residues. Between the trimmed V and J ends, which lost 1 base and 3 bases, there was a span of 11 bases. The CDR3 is CASSLSQNYYEQYF. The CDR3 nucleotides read TGCGCCAGCAGCTTGTCCCAAAACTACTACGAGCAGTACTTC.

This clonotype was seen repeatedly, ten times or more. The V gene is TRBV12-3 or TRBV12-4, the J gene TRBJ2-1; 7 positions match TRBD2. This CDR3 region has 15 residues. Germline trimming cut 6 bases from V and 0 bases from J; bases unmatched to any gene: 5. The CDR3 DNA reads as TGTGCCAGCAGCCCTGGACTAGGCTCCTACAATGAGCAGTTCTTC. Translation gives CASSPGLGSYNEQFF.

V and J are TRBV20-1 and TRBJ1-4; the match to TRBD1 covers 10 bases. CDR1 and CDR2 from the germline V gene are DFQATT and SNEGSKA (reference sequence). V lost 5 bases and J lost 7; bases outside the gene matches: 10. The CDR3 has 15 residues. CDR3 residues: CSARGGQGLTEKLFF. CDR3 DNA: TGCAGTGCTCGGGGGGGACAGGGGTTGACTGAAAAACTGTTTTTT.

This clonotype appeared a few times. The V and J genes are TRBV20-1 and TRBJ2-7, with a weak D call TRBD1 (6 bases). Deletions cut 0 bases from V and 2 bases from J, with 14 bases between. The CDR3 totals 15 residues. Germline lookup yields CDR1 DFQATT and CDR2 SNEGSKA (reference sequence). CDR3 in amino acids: CSAREGTWTPYEQYV. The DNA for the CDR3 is TGCAGTGCTAGAGAAGGGACATGGACCCCCTACGAGCAGTACGTC.

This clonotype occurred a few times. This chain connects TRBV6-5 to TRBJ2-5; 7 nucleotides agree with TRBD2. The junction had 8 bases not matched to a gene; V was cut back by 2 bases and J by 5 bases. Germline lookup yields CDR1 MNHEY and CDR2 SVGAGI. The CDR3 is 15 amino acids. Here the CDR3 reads CASSYAGLDLETQYF. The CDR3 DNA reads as TGTGCCAGCAGTTACGCTGGACTAGATTTGGAGACCCAGTACTTC.